A single sample is the source of the 20 T cell receptor beta chains below, sequenced in a study of T-cell memory formation after mild COVID-19. TCRdb fed the 5' RACE reads into MiXCR, producing one record per CDR3 protein. The sample consists of approximately 150,000 distinct CDR3 sequences, 5.5% to 7% of them appearing once. Sequenced sample: PBMCs or a T cell subset sorted from them (not recorded which). The receptor set was obtained from an adult woman who had mild COVID-19 (a few samples of this study predate the infection). Cell type and time point are not known.

This clonotype was detected only a few times. CDR3 in DNA: TGTGCCAGCAGCCCGCCCGGGACACTGAACACTGAAGCTTTCTTT. This encodes CASSPPGTLNTEAFF. The rearrangement links TRBV3-1 to TRBJ1-1; possibly TRBD1 for D (6 bases). V lost 4 bases, J lost 0 bases, and 12 bases lay in between. Germline V gene lookup returns CDR1 LGHDT and CDR2 YNNKEL (reference sequence). The CDR3 totals 15 residues.

This clonotype has a count of ten or more. V is TRBV7-9 and J is TRBJ2-3; 8 bases agree with TRBD1. The length of the CDR3 is 15 residues. Germline CDR1 reads SEHNR; CDR2 reads FQNEAQ (reference sequence). Unmatched junction bases numbered 4, after V lost 5 bases and J lost 0 bases. As DNA, the CDR3 is TGTGCCAGCAGCCCTCGACAGGGGAGCACAGATACGCAGTATTTT. This sequence encodes CASSPRQGSTDTQYF.

The sample holds many counts of this clonotype. The V call is TRBV5-1, the J call TRBJ2-7, with 7 bases identical to TRBD1. Per the germline V gene, CDR1 is SGHRS and CDR2 is YFSETQ. J gave up 5 bases and V 4 bases, and 12 bases lay outside the gene matches. This CDR3 spans 15 amino acids. CDR3 DNA: TGCGCCAGCAGCGCTCCTCCGGGACAGTTGAACGAGCAGTACTTC. Translated, it gives CASSAPPGQLNEQYF.

The V call is TRBV20-1, the J call TRBJ1-5; D is unclear. Germline lookup yields CDR1 DFQATT and CDR2 SNEGSKA (reference sequence). This CDR3 has 14 amino acids. The V gene lost 5 bases and the J gene lost 4 bases, with 15 bases spanning the gap. The CDR3 here is CSAAPETSNQPQHF. CDR3 DNA sequence: TGCAGTGCTGCACCGGAAACCTCAAATCAGCCCCAGCATTTT.

The chain employs TRBV6-4 and TRBJ2-3; 12 nucleotides align to TRBD2. Looked up from germline, CDR1 is MRHNA and CDR2 is SNTAGT. The J segment lost 7 bases and the V segment lost 10 bases, leaving 9 bases of the junction unmatched. This CDR3 is built from 14 residues. CDR3 loop: CAIQTSGSLNTQYF. The CDR3 nucleotides read TGTGCCATCCAGACTAGCGGGAGTTTGAATACGCAGTATTTT.

The rearrangement uses TRBV5-4 and TRBJ2-3, with a weak D call TRBD2 (6 bases). This CDR3 is built from 14 residues. CDR1 is SGHNT and CDR2 is YYREEE in the germline V gene (reference sequence). V was shortened by 0 bases and J by 4 bases, with 9 bases between the two germline ends. The CDR3, as DNA: TGTGCCAGCAGCTTGGTGGGGGAGGCAGATACGCAGTATTTT. This codes for CASSLVGEADTQYF.

This clonotype was counted between two and nine times. The rearrangement uses TRBV12-3 or TRBV12-4 and TRBJ1-2; D is undetermined. There are 13 residues in the CDR3. V was cut by 2 bases and J by 0 bases, with 4 bases left in between. The CDR3 reads CASSLTSNYGYTF. The CDR3 region has the DNA TGTGCCAGCAGTTTAACTTCTAACTATGGCTACACCTTC.

This clonotype was found many times. The chain employs TRBV20-1 and TRBJ2-7; no reliable D call. This CDR3 has 12 amino acids. Trimming removed 3 bases at V and 4 bases at J, with 10 bases between. The germline gives CDR1 DFQATT, CDR2 SNEGSKA (reference sequence). CDR3 DNA sequence: TGCAGTGCTAGTAAGGCAGAGTACGAGCAGTACTTC. The encoded protein is CSASKAEYEQYF.

This clonotype occurred many times. This chain links TRBV29-1 with TRBJ2-7, with TRBD1 as a possible D gene (6 bases). This CDR3 is 11 amino acids long. The V and J ends lost 6 bases and 9 bases respectively, with 15 bases between them. Germline V gene data show CDR1 as SQVTM and CDR2 as ANQGSEA. The CDR3 bases are TGCAGCGTCGGAACAGGGTATGGGCAGTACTTC. Amino acids: CSVGTGYGQYF.

The table lists this clonotype with a few counts. The V gene is TRBV3-1, the J gene TRBJ2-1; D gene uncertain. V was cut by 0 bases and J by 4 bases, with 7 bases left in between. Per germline, CDR1 LGHDT and CDR2 YNNKEL (reference sequence). This CDR3 contains 14 residues. CDR3 amino acids: CASSQDSLYNEQFF. CDR3 bases: TGTGCCAGCAGCCAAGACAGTCTGTACAATGAGCAGTTCTTC.

This clonotype occurred many times. The rearrangement uses TRBV15 and TRBJ2-2; TRBD1 matches 7 bases. The CDR3 loop spans 19 amino acids. After removal of 0 bases from V and 0 bases from J, the junction contained 10 bases not matched to a gene. Germline CDR1 and CDR2: LNHNV and YYDKDF (reference sequence). This chain's CDR3 is CATSRDRLLTGSNTGELFF. The CDR3 region has the DNA TGTGCCACCAGCAGAGATCGGTTATTGACAGGGTCGAACACCGGGGAGCTGTTTTTT.

This clonotype has a handful of counts. The rearrangement joins TRBV15 to TRBJ2-3, with D unresolved. The germline V gene has CDR1 LNHNV and CDR2 YYDKDF (reference sequence). Trimming removed 1 base from V and 0 bases from J, with 8 bases in between. The CDR3 runs 15 residues. The CDR3 region has the DNA TGTGCCACCAGCAGAGTCAGGCTTAGCACAGATACGCAGTATTTT. Amino acids: CATSRVRLSTDTQYF.

This clonotype was seen repeatedly, ten times or more. The chain has TRBV20-1 and TRBJ2-3, with no clear D. The V end was cut by 0 bases, the J end by 2 bases, with 6 bases between. CDR3 size: 13 residues. The germline V gene has CDR1 DFQATT and CDR2 SNEGSKA (reference sequence). The CDR3 nucleotides are TGCAGTGCTAGAGAAGGGATCACAGATACGCAGTATTTT. This gives the protein CSAREGITDTQYF.

This clonotype was observed a few times. The V and J genes are TRBV30 and TRBJ1-2; unclear D gene. CDR1 and CDR2 (germline): GTSNPN, SVGIG (reference sequence). CDR3 length equals 14 residues. Trimming removed 2 bases at V and 4 bases at J, with 14 bases between. The CDR3 nucleotides read TGTGCCTGGAGTCCCCTTGGCCAGGTCTATGGCTACACCTTC. This translates into CAWSPLGQVYGYTF.

CDR3: CASGVLYEQYF. DNA of the CDR3: TGTGCCAGCGGGGTTCTCTACGAGCAGTACTTC. This chain uses TRBV7-9 with TRBJ2-7; the D is unclear. Germline CDR1 reads SEHNR; CDR2 reads FQNEAQ (reference sequence). This CDR3 region has 11 residues. V lost 8 bases and J lost 3, with 8 bases in between.

The rearrangement uses TRBV7-9 and TRBJ2-7, with 9 bases aligning to TRBD2. CDR1 is SEHNR, CDR2 FQNEAQ, per germline (reference sequence). The length of the CDR3 is 15 residues. The J segment lost 7 bases and the V segment lost 5 bases, leaving 12 bases of the junction unmatched. The chain's CDR3 is CASSLSTRLAVEQYF. The DNA of the CDR3 is TGTGCCAGCAGCCTCAGCACGAGACTAGCGGTTGAGCAGTACTTC. Full variable domain (remainder filled in from reference TRBV7-9 and TRBJ2-7): DTGVSQNPRHKITKRGQNVTFRCDPISEHNRLYWYRQTLGQGPEFLTYFQNEAQLEKSRLLSDRFSAERPKGSFSTLEIQRTEQGDSAMYLCASSLSTRLAVEQYFGPGTRLTVT.

This clonotype was recorded many times. V gene TRBV5-1 combines with J gene TRBJ2-5; 10 positions agree with TRBD2. The V segment lost 0 bases and the J segment 7 bases; nucleotides outside the gene matches: 21. The CDR3 is made up of 20 amino acids. Germline V gives CDR1 SGHRS, CDR2 YFSETQ. The CDR3 DNA reads as TGCGCCAGCAGCTTGGCCAGTATAGCGGGAGGACTCGAGGCGAGACGGACCCAGTACTTC. Amino acid sequence: CASSLASIAGGLEARRTQYF. The whole variable domain, remainder taken from reference TRBV5-1 and TRBJ2-5, is KAGVTQTPRYLIKTRGQQVTLSCSPISGHRSVSWYQQTPGQGLQFLFEYFSETQRNKGNFPGRFSGRQFSNSRSEMNVSTLELGDSALYLCASSLASIAGGLEARRTQYFGPGTRLLVL.

This clonotype has a count of ten or more. The V and J genes are TRBV29-1 and TRBJ2-1; 9 bases are shared with TRBD2. Trimming took 4 bases from V and 7 from J; bases not matched to a gene: 11. The germline V gene has CDR1 SQVTM and CDR2 ANQGSEA. This CDR3 region has 15 residues. CDR3 region: CSVGAGGLVGNEQFF. In DNA form, the CDR3 reads TGCAGCGTTGGAGCGGGAGGTCTCGTGGGGAATGAGCAGTTCTTC.

The rearrangement uses TRBV5-1 and TRBJ2-3, with 8 nucleotides matching TRBD1. Germline-derived CDR1 and CDR2 are SGHRS and YFSETQ. CDR3 size: 14 residues. Losses at the gene ends were 3 bases for V and 2 bases for J; bases not matched to a gene: 2. The CDR3 DNA is TGCGCCAGCAGCTGGGACAGGCCCACAGATACGCAGTATTTT. Translating it yields CASSWDRPTDTQYF.

This clonotype showed up many times. The rearrangement links TRBV7-9 to TRBJ2-3, with a tentative D call TRBD2 (5 bases). The CDR3 consists of 12 residues. From germline, CDR1 is SEHNR and CDR2 FQNEAQ (reference sequence). The V and J ends lost 4 bases and 6 bases respectively, with 8 bases between them. The CDR3 reads CASSSGLDTQYF. Written as DNA, the CDR3 is TGTGCCAGCAGCTCTGGACTCGATACGCAGTATTTT.